Listed here are 23 T cell receptor beta chains from one sample, sequenced in a study of blood T cell repertoires in COVID-19. TCRdb keeps only in-frame clones here, not all; method: immunoSEQ multiplex PCR. The data show approximately 40,000 clones, nearly 90% seen once. Sample: peripheral blood. The receptor source for this set is a human donor in a cohort sampled during active COVID-19.

In the case of this clone: The sample carries other DNA sequences with the same CDR3. CDR3: CASSLGWGRDYGYTF. The DNA for the CDR3 is TGCGCCAGCAGCTTGGGTTGGGGCAGGGATTATGGCTACACCTTC. This chain links TRBV5-1 with TRBJ1-2; a weak D match, TRBD1 (5 bases). Germline lookup yields CDR1 SGHRS and CDR2 YFSETQ. The CDR3 loop spans 15 amino acids. V shed 0 bases and J shed 5 bases, with 14 bases lying between them.

The rearrangement links TRBV9 to TRBJ1-2, with 7 bases fitting TRBD1. The germline V gene encodes CDR1 SGDLS and CDR2 YYNGEE. This CDR3 contains 12 residues. J lost 10 bases, V lost 3 bases, and 6 bases had no gene match. The DNA of the CDR3 is TGTGCCAGCAGCGGACGGGACAGATCCTACACCTTC. Translation: CASSGRDRSYTF.

This clone was seen more than once but under ten times. The chain employs TRBV7-9 and TRBJ2-7; possibly TRBD1 for D (5 bases). The CDR3 runs 14 residues. Trimming took 2 bases from V and 3 from J, leaving 11 bases between them. Germline V lookup: CDR1 SEHNR, CDR2 FQNEAQ (reference sequence). CDR3 residues: CASSLSSGIYEQYF. The CDR3, as DNA: TGTGCCAGCAGCTTATCGTCAGGGATCTACGAGCAGTACTTC.

J is TRBJ1-5 and V is TRBV2, with no clear D. The CDR3 contains 11 residues. Germline V gene data show CDR1 as SNHLY and CDR2 as FYNNEI. V was pared by 6 bases and J by 8 bases, with 8 bases between. CDR3 coding DNA: TGTGCCAGCAGAACCTATGAGCCCCAGCATTTT. This encodes CASRTYEPQHF.

This clone was counted between two and nine times. The chain combines TRBV7-9 with TRBJ2-7; 8 bases are a match to TRBD1. The CDR3 sequence is 15 residues long. Germline V gives CDR1 SEHNR, CDR2 FQNEAQ (reference sequence). V lost 4 bases, J lost 5 bases, and 10 bases stayed unmatched. DNA for the CDR3: TGTGCCAGCAGCTCCACGTGGGACAGGCGGGACGAGCAGTACTTC. It yields the protein CASSSTWDRRDEQYF.

This sequence joins TRBV5-6 and TRBJ2-1, with a possible D match to TRBD2 (6 bases). This CDR3 region has 16 residues. Trimming shortened V by 4 bases and J by 3 bases, and 17 bases separated the two germline ends. Germline-derived CDR1 and CDR2 are SGHDT and YYEEEE. In DNA, the CDR3 is TGTGCCAGCAGCCGGGATAGAGGGGAGGTCTACAATGAGCAGTTCTTC. Encoded protein: CASSRDRGEVYNEQFF.

This clone was detected once. This chain joins TRBV19 and TRBJ1-2; 7 bases line up with TRBD1. CDR1 LNHDA and CDR2 SQIVND come from the germline V gene (reference sequence). V dropped 5 bases and J dropped 4; count of bases not matched to a gene: 7. CDR3 length equals 14 residues. CDR3 DNA: TGTGCCAGTAGTCAGACAGGGACCTCCTATGGCTACACCTTC. It yields the protein CASSQTGTSYGYTF.

This chain's CDR3 is CASSFGTSGAYEQYF. CDR3 DNA sequence: TGTGCCAGCAGTTTCGGGACTAGCGGTGCCTACGAGCAGTACTTC. V gene TRBV27 combines with J gene TRBJ2-7; 11 positions agree with TRBD2. Germline CDR1 reads MNHEY; CDR2 reads SMNVEV (reference sequence). J was trimmed by 2 bases and V by 3 bases; bases with no gene match: 3. The CDR3 is made up of 15 amino acids.

This clone has a handful of counts. The chain recombines TRBV3-1 (or the pseudogene TRBV3-2) with TRBJ1-1, with D unresolved. Germline CDR1 and CDR2: LGHDT and YNNKEL (reference sequence). This CDR3 spans 14 amino acids. V shed 0 bases and J shed 1 base, with 6 bases lying between them. The CDR3 here is CASSQDRQNTEAFF. As DNA, the CDR3 is TGTGCCAGCAGCCAAGACAGGCAGAACACTGAAGCTTTCTTT.

The rearrangement links TRBV19 to TRBJ1-2, with 7 positions matching TRBD1. This CDR3 comprises 12 residues. Germline assignment: CDR1 LNHDA and CDR2 SQIVND (reference sequence). V gave up 9 bases and J gave up 3 bases; unmatched junction bases: 4. CDR3 protein: CASTGQYYGYTF. CDR3 in DNA: TGTGCCAGCACGGGACAGTACTATGGCTACACCTTC.

V is TRBV7-9 and J is TRBJ2-2; 8 bases are shared with TRBD2. Trimming took 3 bases from V and 1 from J; bases not matched to a gene: 4. The CDR3 contains 16 residues. Germline V lookup: CDR1 SEHNR, CDR2 FQNEAQ (reference sequence). In nucleotides, the CDR3 is TGTGCCAGCAGCTTCCCCGGGGGGGAGAACACCGGGGAGCTGTTTTTT. This sequence encodes CASSFPGGENTGELFF.

The chain couples TRBV7-8 to TRBJ1-2; tentatively, D is TRBD1 (5 bases). The V end was cut by 3 bases, the J end by 0 bases, with 14 bases between. Germline V gene lookup returns CDR1 SGHVS and CDR2 FQNEAQ. The CDR3 is made up of 16 amino acids. The CDR3: CASSLGRAPANYGYTF. The CDR3 bases are TGTGCCAGCAGCTTGGGCAGGGCTCCGGCTAACTATGGCTACACCTTC.

This chain joins TRBV12-5 and TRBJ1-1; possibly TRBD1 for D (5 bases). CDR3 length equals 13 residues. Germline V CDR1 and CDR2: LGHNT, FRNRAP. V was clipped by 1 base and J by 5 bases, with 8 bases between them. The CDR3 bases are TGTGCTAGTGGTTTGGCGGGGGGGACTGAAGCTTTCTTT. Its protein product is CASGLAGGTEAFF.

The genes are TRBV19 and TRBJ1-5; TRBD1 is a possible D gene (6 bases). CDR3 length equals 14 residues. In germline, CDR1 is LNHDA, CDR2 SQIVND (reference sequence). The V and J ends lost 4 bases and 3 bases respectively, with 10 bases between them. CDR3 in DNA: TGTGCCAGTAGTACTCAGGGGTACAATCAGCCCCAGCATTTT. It encodes CASSTQGYNQPQHF.

This chain joins TRBV20-1 and TRBJ2-6; 9 nucleotides match TRBD1. The germline V gene has CDR1 DFQATT and CDR2 SNEGSKA (reference sequence). V shed 3 bases, J shed 2 bases, and the junction held 2 bases outside the gene matches. The CDR3 sequence is 15 residues long. The CDR3 reads CSASGDRAGANVLTF. In nucleotides, the CDR3 is TGCAGTGCTAGTGGGGACAGGGCTGGGGCCAACGTCCTGACTTTC.

This CDR3 is CASIRRSTGETQYF. The CDR3, as DNA: TGTGCCAGCATCCGGCGTTCAACGGGAGAGACCCAGTACTTC. This rearrangement joins TRBV28 to TRBJ2-5; D remains ambiguous. V was cut by 7 bases and J by 4 bases, with 16 bases left in between. Germline V gene data show CDR1 as MDHEN and CDR2 as SYDVKM. CDR3 length equals 14 residues.

The V gene is TRBV6-5, the J gene TRBJ2-7; tentative D call: TRBD1 (7 bases). Germline lookup yields CDR1 MNHEY and CDR2 SVGAGI. CDR3 length equals 12 residues. Trimming pared 5 bases from V and 9 bases from J, leaving 14 bases between. The CDR3 reads CASSPQGGGQYF. In DNA form, the CDR3 reads TGTGCCAGCAGTCCCCAGGGGGGAGGGCAGTACTTC.

The chain couples TRBV4-1 to TRBJ1-1; tentatively, D is TRBD1 (5 bases). The germline V gene encodes CDR1 MGHRA and CDR2 YSYEKL. The CDR3 sequence is 14 residues long. Trimming stripped 4 bases from V and 6 bases from J, with 15 bases between. This CDR3 is CASSLTRGVPEAFF. In DNA form, the CDR3 reads TGCGCCAGCAGCCTCACCCGGGGGGTACCTGAAGCTTTCTTT.

The chain employs TRBV5-1 and TRBJ2-7; 7 bases are shared with TRBD1. The CDR3 sequence is 19 residues long. Germline V lookup: CDR1 SGHRS, CDR2 YFSETQ. V was clipped by 4 bases and J by 1 base; unmatched bases: 20. For the CDR3, the DNA is TGCGCCAGCAGCCCGTCGGGTGCGACGGGACAGACCTTTTCCTACGAGCAGTACTTC. It yields the protein CASSPSGATGQTFSYEQYF.

This rearrangement joins TRBV7-9 to TRBJ2-5, with 9 bases that match TRBD2. This CDR3 region has 16 residues. CDR1 SEHNR and CDR2 FQNEAQ come from the germline V gene (reference sequence). V lost 2 bases and J lost 5; bases outside the gene matches: 9. CDR3 nucleotides: TGTGCCAGCAGCTTAAGGCGGGGGGGAAGGGAGGAGACCCAGTACTTC. This sequence encodes CASSLRRGGREETQYF.

The rearrangement joins TRBV2 to TRBJ2-1, with D perhaps matching TRBD2 (6 bases). The V and J ends lost 4 bases and 6 bases respectively, with 10 bases between them. The V gene's germline CDR1 is SNHLY and CDR2 FYNNEI. The length of the CDR3 is 13 residues. In nucleotides, the CDR3 is TGTGCCAGCAGTGTTGAGGGAGGCAATGAGCAGTTCTTC. It specifies CASSVEGGNEQFF.

The gene calls are TRBV10-3 and TRBJ1-2; D is ambiguous. This CDR3 has 14 residues. Germline lookup yields CDR1 ENHRY and CDR2 SYGVKD. V gave up 1 base and J gave up 7 bases, with 13 bases separating them. The CDR3 coding sequence is TGTGCCATCAGTGAGTTCGGGGAGTTGGGTGGCTACACCTTC. It encodes CAISEFGELGGYTF.

The chain recombines TRBV19 with TRBJ2-5; a possible D gene is TRBD2 (6 bases). Germline loops: CDR1 LNHDA, CDR2 SQIVND (reference sequence). The CDR3 extends over 12 amino acids. The V end lost 3 bases, the J end lost 4 bases, and 6 bases lay between the germline ends. The CDR3 loop is CASSMGGETQYF. As DNA, the CDR3 is TGTGCCAGTAGTATGGGGGGAGAGACCCAGTACTTC.